The clone carrying this T cell receptor beta chain was recorded only once. What it binds is unknown. This sample was taken from a study of cytomegalovirus exposure and HLA in healthy donors. General study findings and limits: A list of 150 or so TCR beta chains associated with cytomegalovirus was given. A later analysis associated around 17,000 TCR beta sequences with HLA alleles at a 0.05 false discovery rate.

Germline V gene data show CDR1 as MGHRA and CDR2 as YSYEKL. V was clipped by 0 bases and J by 7 bases; unmatched bases: 7. This CDR3 is 16 amino acids long. PCR amplification relied on 60 Vbeta primers (plus 13 Jbeta primers). Assay: immunoSEQ multiplex PCR; the TCRdb copy retains only in-frame clones and omits some. The profile shows over 70,000 clones, roughly 74% of them singletons. The V and J genes are TRBV4-1 and TRBJ2-7; 12 bases fit TRBD1. Sequenced material: PBMCs. This clonotype was obtained from a human donor in good health. In DNA form, the CDR3 reads TGCGCCAGCAGCCAAGATCCGGGACAGGGGGCGAAGGAGCAGTACTTC. As protein: CASSQDPGQGAKEQYF.